This T cell receptor (beta chain) was retrieved from a study of cytomegalovirus exposure and HLA in healthy donors. This CDR3 spans 17 amino acids. Germline-derived CDR1 and CDR2 are MGHRA and YSYEKL. The V segment lost 3 bases and the J segment 0 bases; nucleotides outside the gene matches: 4. Clones were sequenced by immunoSEQ multiplex PCR, and TCRdb holds only the in-frame ones, with some missing. The sample has roughly 270,000 clones; 85% to 90% are singletons. To note about this clone: Its antigen is not known.

Points from the study as a whole: The TCR clusters that emerged in the first cohort tended, a later analysis found, to co-occur in the 120 or so validation repertoires. In vitro, a few CMV-associated chains proved specific for CMV antigens.

The receptor comes from a young woman in good health and CMV-seronegative. Sequenced material: PBMCs. The rearrangement joins TRBV4-1 to TRBJ2-6, with 8 bases fitting TRBD1. The CDR3 loop is CASSHQGAGSGANVLTF. As DNA, the CDR3 is TGCGCCAGCAGCCACCAGGGGGCGGGCTCTGGGGCCAACGTCCTGACTTTC.